These 4 T cell receptor beta chains came from one sample sequenced in a study of long-term antiretroviral therapy in people with HIV. With survey level as its setting, the immunoSEQ assay was v3.0. Profiled with immunoSEQ multiplex PCR; TCRdb holds only in-frame clones, not every one. The data show 35,000 to 40,000 clones, roughly 80% seen once. Specimen: unsorted PBMCs, collected 1.5 years after starting antiretroviral therapy. These receptors were taken from a man aged 18 to 35 with HIV.

The chain couples TRBV13 to TRBJ2-2, with D perhaps TRBD2 (6 bases). CDR1 is PRHDT and CDR2 is FYEKMQ in the germline V gene (reference sequence). Trimming left V 0 bases short and J 9 bases short, with 14 bases between. The CDR3 runs 15 residues. CDR3 protein: CASSLGLANHRELFF. CDR3 in DNA: TGTGCCAGCAGCTTAGGGCTAGCGAACCACCGGGAGCTGTTTTTT.

This chain joins TRBV2 and TRBJ2-1, with 10 bases fitting TRBD2. The trim removed 7 bases at V and 9 bases at J, leaving 12 bases unmatched. The germline V gene encodes CDR1 SNHLY and CDR2 FYNNEI. The CDR3 is made up of 15 amino acids. This chain's CDR3 is CASKRAGGPWGEQFF. The CDR3 region has the DNA TGTGCCAGCAAGCGAGCGGGAGGGCCTTGGGGTGAGCAGTTCTTC.

V gene TRBV15 combines with J gene TRBJ2-7; 7 nucleotides match TRBD1. V trimming: 6 bases; J trimming: 6 bases; junction bases outside the gene matches: 11. The CDR3 is 14 residues long. The germline V gene has CDR1 LNHNV and CDR2 YYDKDF (reference sequence). The CDR3 DNA reads TGTGCCACCAGTATTGACAGGGCTCGACGCGAGCAGTACTTC. This encodes CATSIDRARREQYF.

In this sample, this clone turned up a few times. The CDR3: CASSLEAGASYEQYF. The DNA for the CDR3 is TGTGCCAGCAGCTTAGAGGCGGGAGCGTCCTACGAGCAGTACTTC. The V gene is TRBV7-3, the J gene TRBJ2-7; TRBD2 agrees at 7 bases. Germline-derived CDR1 and CDR2 are SGHTA and FQGTGA. This CDR3 has 15 residues. The trim removed 2 bases at V and 1 base at J, leaving 5 bases unmatched.